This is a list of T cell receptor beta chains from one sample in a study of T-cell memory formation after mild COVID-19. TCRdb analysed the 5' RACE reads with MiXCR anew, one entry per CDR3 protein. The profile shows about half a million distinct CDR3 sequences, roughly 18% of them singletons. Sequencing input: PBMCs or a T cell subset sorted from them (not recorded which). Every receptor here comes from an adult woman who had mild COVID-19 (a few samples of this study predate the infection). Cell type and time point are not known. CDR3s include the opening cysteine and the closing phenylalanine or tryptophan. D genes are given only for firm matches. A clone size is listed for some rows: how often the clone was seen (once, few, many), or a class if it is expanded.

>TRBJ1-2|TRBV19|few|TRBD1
TGTGCCAGTAACGACAGGGGGCCGCTTGGCTACACCTTC
CASNDRGPLGYTF
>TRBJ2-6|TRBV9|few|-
TGTGCCAGCAGCGTAGTAGAATTCCGGGCCGGGGCCAACGTCCTGACTTTC
CASSVVEFRAGANVLTF
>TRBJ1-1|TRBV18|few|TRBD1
TGTGCCAGCTCACCCGGGACAGCGGAGACTGAAGCTTTCTTT
CASSPGTAETEAFF
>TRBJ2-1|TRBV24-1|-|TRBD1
TGTGCCACCAGTGACCCCGGGACAGCAAGCTACAATGAGCAGTTCTTC
CATSDPGTASYNEQFF
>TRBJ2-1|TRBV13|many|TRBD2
TGTGCCAGCAGGCTCCCGGTAGCGGGGACGGAGCAGTTCTTC
CASRLPVAGTEQFF
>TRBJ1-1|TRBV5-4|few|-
TGTGCCAGCAGCCCGTTCAGGGAAGACACTGAAGCTTTCTTT
CASSPFREDTEAFF
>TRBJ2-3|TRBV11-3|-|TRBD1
TGTGCCAGCAGCTCCCCTCCGACAGGGGTAAAAGCAGATACGCAGTATTTT
CASSSPPTGVKADTQYF
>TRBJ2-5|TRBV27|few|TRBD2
TGTGCCAGCAGGAACATAGGATTAGCGGGGGGCCCGGAGACCCAGTACTTC
CASRNIGLAGGPETQYF
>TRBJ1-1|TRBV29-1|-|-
TGCAGCGTTGTTGAGAGAGGAATGAACACTGAAGCTTTCTTT
CSVVERGMNTEAFF
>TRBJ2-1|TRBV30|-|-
TGTGCCTGGAGCGAGCTGAGGGGCCCGAACAATGAGCAGTTCTTC
CAWSELRGPNNEQFF
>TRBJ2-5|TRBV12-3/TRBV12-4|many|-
TGTGCCAGCAGTTTACTGACAGGCCAAGAGACCCAGTACTTC
CASSLLTGQETQYF
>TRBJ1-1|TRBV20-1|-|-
TGCAGTGCTAGCGTGCTCGGACTGGCGAACACTGAAGCTTTCTTT
CSASVLGLANTEAFF
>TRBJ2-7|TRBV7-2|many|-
TGTGCCAGCAGCTTAGAAAGCAGGGGATCCTACGAGCAGTACTTC
CASSLESRGSYEQYF
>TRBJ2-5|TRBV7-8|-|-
TGTGCCAGCCGTCGGCGGGGCCTCGAGACCCAGTACTTC
CASRRRGLETQYF
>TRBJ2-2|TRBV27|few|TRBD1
TGTGCCAGCAGCCGTCGGGACAGGGGATGGACCGGGGAGCTGTTTTTT
CASSRRDRGWTGELFF
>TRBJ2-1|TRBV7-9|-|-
TGTGCCAGCAGCCGCGGGACAGTTTACAATGAGCAGTTCTTC
CASSRGTVYNEQFF
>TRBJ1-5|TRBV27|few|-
TGTGCCAGCAGTTTCCTGGGCTACAATCAGCCCCAGCATTTT
CASSFLGYNQPQHF
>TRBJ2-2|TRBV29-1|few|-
TGCAGCGTTGAATTCATCGACACCGGGGAGCTGTTTTTT
CSVEFIDTGELFF
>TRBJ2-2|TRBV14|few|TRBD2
TGTGCCAGCAGCAAAGCGGGAGGCCTGATGGAGCTGTTTTTT
CASSKAGGLMELFF
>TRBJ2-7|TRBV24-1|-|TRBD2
TGTGCCACCAGTGATACGGGACTAGCGCTAACCGAGCAGTACTTC
CATSDTGLALTEQYF
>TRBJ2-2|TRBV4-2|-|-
TGTGCCAGCAGCCAGGATCACATCGGAACCGGGGAGCTGTTTTTT
CASSQDHIGTGELFF
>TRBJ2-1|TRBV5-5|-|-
TGTGCCAGCAGCCGGGACCCCCAACGAAATGAGCAGTTCTTC
CASSRDPQRNEQFF
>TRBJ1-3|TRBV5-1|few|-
TGCGCCAGCAGCTTGATGGCCCCTGTGGGGACTCCTGGAAACACCATATATTTT
CASSLMAPVGTPGNTIYF
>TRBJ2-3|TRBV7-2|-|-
TGTGCCAGCAGCTCAGAGGAAGGGGTCTCGTGGACAGATACGCAGTATTTT
CASSSEEGVSWTDTQYF
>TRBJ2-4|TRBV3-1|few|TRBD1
TGTGCCAGCAGCCAAAACAGGGGAAACAAAAACATTCAGTACTTC
CASSQNRGNKNIQYF
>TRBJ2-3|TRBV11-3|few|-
TGTGCCAGCAGCCCCCGGATTGGGACGACAGATACGCAGTATTTT
CASSPRIGTTDTQYF
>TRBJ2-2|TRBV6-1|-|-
TGTGCCAGCTGCCTCGGGACAACTACCACCGGGGAGCTGTTTTTT
CASCLGTTTTGELFF
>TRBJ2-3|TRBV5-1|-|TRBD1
TGCGCCAGCAGCTTTCCCCAGGGGGCCACAGATACGCAGTATTTT
CASSFPQGATDTQYF
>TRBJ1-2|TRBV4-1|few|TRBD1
TGCGCCAGCAGCCAAACAGGGGATGACTATGGCTACACCTTC
CASSQTGDDYGYTF
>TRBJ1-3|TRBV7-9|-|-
TGTGCCAGCAGCTCCCGTGGGGGAAACACCATATATTTT
CASSSRGGNTIYF
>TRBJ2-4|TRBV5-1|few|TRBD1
TGCGCCAGCAGCACCGGGACAGGGGCCCACAAAAACATTCAGTACTTC
CASSTGTGAHKNIQYF
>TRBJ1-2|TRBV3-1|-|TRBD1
TGTGCCAGCAGCCCTCTAGGACAGGGCTATGGCTACACCTTC
CASSPLGQGYGYTF
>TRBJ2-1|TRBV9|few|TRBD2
TGTGCCAGCAGCGAGTCTAGCGGGGGGGGATATGAGCAGTTCTTC
CASSESSGGGYEQFF
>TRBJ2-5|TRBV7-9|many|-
TGTGCCAGCAGCAACCCCGGGGAGACCCAGTACTTC
CASSNPGETQYF
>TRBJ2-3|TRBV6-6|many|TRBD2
TGTGCCAGCAGTTACTTTACCGGGACTAGTGGCGCAGATACGCAGTATTTT
CASSYFTGTSGADTQYF
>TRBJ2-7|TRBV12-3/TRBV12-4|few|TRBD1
TGTGCCAGCAGCCAAACAGGGGGCCTAGGCTACGAGCAGTACTTC
CASSQTGGLGYEQYF